This T cell receptor (beta chain) was obtained from a study of CD8 T cells in ankylosing spondylitis. Overall study results and limits: Researchers report that disease-linked clones proved CD8+ and relatively rare in peripheral blood. The study looked at matched synovial fluid samples from ankylosing spondylitis patients. Disease-linked clones were reported to be significantly enriched there. A TCR beta motif made of fewer than ten highly homologous variants seemed typical of ankylosing spondylitis blood.

Quantitative molecular-barcoded 5'-RACE generated the TCR beta libraries. A single record per CDR3 protein comes from TCRdb applying MiXCR to the 5' RACE reads. In the table there are 200,000 to 250,000 distinct CDR3 sequences, around 18% of which are singletons. As regards this clonotype: Its antigen is still unknown.

Sequencing was performed on blood, either unsorted or a sorted T cell fraction (not recorded which). This TCR came from a male donor with ankylosing spondylitis.

The CDR3 protein is CASSSVDRAGYTF. DNA for the CDR3: TGTGCCAGCAGTTCAGTGGACAGGGCTGGCTACACCTTC. This chain joins TRBV12-3 or TRBV12-4 and TRBJ1-2; 8 positions agree with TRBD1. This CDR3 comprises 13 residues. Trimming took 4 bases from V and 7 from J; bases not matched to a gene: 5.